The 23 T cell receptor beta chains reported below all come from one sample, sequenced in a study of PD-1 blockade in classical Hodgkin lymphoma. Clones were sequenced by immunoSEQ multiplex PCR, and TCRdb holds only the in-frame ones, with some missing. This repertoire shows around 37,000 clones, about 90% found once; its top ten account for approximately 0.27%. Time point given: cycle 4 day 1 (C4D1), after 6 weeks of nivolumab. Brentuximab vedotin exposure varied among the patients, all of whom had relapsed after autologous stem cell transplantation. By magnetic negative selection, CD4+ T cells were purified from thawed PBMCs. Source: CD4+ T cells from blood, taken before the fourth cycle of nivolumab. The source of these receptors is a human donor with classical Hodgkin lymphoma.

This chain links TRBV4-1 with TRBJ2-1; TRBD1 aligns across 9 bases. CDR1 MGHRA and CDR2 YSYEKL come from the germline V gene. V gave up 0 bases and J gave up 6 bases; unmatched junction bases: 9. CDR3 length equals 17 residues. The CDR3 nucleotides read TGCGCCAGCAGCCAAGACCCCGGGACAGGGAGGATCAATGAGCAGTTCTTC. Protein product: CASSQDPGTGRINEQFF.

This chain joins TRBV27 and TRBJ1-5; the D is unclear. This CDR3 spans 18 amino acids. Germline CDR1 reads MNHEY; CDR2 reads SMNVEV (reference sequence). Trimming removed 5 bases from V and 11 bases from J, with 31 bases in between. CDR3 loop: CASSDGRGPSSRRRAQHF. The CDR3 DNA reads TGTGCCAGCAGTGACGGACGCGGTCCCTCCTCTCGCAGAAGAGCCCAGCATTTT.

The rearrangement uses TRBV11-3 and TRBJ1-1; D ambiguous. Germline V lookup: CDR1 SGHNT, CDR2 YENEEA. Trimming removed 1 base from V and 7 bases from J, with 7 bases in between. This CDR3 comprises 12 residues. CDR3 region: CASSLGAGEAFF. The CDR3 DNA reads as TGTGCCAGCAGCTTAGGGGCGGGTGAAGCTTTCTTT. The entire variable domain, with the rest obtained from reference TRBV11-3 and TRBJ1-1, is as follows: EAGVVQSPRYKIIEKKQPVAFWCNPISGHNTLYWYLQNLGQGPELLIRYENEEAVDDSQLPKDRFSAERLKGVDSTLKIQPAELGDSAVYLCASSLGAGEAFFGQGTRLTVV.

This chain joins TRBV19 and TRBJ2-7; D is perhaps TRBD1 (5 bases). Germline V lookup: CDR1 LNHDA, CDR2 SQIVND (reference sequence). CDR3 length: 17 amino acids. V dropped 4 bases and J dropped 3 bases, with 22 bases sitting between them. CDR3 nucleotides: TGTGCCAGTAGTAGACAGATACCCACATCAGTTGTCTACGAGCAGTACTTC. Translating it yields CASSRQIPTSVVYEQYF.

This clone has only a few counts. CDR3 residues: CASSVETSGSYYNEQFF. CDR3 nucleotides: TGTGCCAGCAGCGTAGAGACTAGCGGGAGTTATTACAATGAGCAGTTCTTC. The gene calls are TRBV9 and TRBJ2-1; 12 bases are shared with TRBD2. The CDR3 contains 17 residues. Trimming cost V 0 bases and J 4 bases; bases outside gene matches: 5. Germline V CDR1 and CDR2: SGDLS, YYNGEE.

The CDR3 DNA reads TGTGCCAGCAGCTGTAACAGTGAGCAGTACTTC. This gives the protein CASSCNSEQYF. The chain recombines TRBV7-9 with TRBJ2-7; D ambiguous. The CDR3 loop spans 11 amino acids. Germline CDR1 reads SEHNR; CDR2 reads FQNEAQ (reference sequence). Trimming removed 4 bases from V and 7 bases from J, with 8 bases in between.

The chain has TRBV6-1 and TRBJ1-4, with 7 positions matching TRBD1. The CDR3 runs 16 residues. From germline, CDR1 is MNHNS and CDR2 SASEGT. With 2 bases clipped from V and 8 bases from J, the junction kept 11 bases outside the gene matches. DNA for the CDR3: TGTGCCAGCAGTGAACAAACAGGGGCGACGTGGGAAAAACTGTTTTTT. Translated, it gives CASSEQTGATWEKLFF.

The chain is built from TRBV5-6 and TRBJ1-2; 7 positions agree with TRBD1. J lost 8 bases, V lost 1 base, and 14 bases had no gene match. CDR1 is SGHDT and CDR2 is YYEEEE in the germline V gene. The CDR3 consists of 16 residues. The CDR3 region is CASSLKATGLMVGYTF. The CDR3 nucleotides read TGTGCCAGCAGCTTGAAGGCGACAGGGTTAATGGTGGGCTACACCTTC.

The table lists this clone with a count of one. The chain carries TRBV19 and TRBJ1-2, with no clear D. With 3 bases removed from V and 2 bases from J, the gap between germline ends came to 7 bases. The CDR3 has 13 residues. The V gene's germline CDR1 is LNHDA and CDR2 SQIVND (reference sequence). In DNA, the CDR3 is TGTGCCAGTAGTATCCCCCAGAACTATGGCTACACCTTC. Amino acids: CASSIPQNYGYTF. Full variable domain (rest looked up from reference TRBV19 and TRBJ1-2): DGGITQSPKYLFRKEGQNVTLSCEQNLNHDAMYWYRQDPGQGLRLIYYSQIVNDFQKGDIAEGYSVSREKKESFPLTVTSAQKNPTAFYLCASSIPQNYGYTFGSGTRLTVV.

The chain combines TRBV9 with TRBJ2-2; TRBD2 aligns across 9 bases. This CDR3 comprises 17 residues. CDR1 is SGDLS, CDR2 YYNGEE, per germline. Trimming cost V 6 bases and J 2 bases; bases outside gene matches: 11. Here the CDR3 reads CASTLLAGGDNTGELFF. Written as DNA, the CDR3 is TGTGCCAGCACTTTACTTGCGGGAGGGGACAACACCGGGGAGCTGTTTTTT.

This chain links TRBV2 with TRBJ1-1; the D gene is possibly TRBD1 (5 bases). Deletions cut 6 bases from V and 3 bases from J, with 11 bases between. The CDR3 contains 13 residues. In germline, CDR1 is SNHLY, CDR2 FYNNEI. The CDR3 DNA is TGTGCCAGCAGGGGGGACGGGTACACTGAAGCTTTCTTT. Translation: CASRGDGYTEAFF. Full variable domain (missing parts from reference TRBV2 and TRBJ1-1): EPEVTQTPSHQVTQMGQEVILRCVPISNHLYFYWYRQILGQKVEFLVSFYNNEISEKSEIFDDQFSVERPDGSNFTLKIRSTKLEDSAMYFCASRGDGYTEAFFGQGTRLTVV.

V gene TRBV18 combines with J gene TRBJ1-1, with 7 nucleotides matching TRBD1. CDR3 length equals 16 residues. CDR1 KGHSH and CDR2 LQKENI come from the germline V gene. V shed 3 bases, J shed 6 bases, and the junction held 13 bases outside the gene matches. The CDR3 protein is CASSPPVLQGSAEAFF. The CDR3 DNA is TGTGCCAGCTCACCGCCCGTCTTACAGGGGAGCGCTGAAGCTTTCTTT.

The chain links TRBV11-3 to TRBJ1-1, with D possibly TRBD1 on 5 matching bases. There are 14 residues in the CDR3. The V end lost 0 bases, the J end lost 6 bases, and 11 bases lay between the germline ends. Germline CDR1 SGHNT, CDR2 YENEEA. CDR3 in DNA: TGTGCCAGCAGCTTAGACAGCCGAGGGGCTGAAGCTTTCTTT. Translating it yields CASSLDSRGAEAFF.

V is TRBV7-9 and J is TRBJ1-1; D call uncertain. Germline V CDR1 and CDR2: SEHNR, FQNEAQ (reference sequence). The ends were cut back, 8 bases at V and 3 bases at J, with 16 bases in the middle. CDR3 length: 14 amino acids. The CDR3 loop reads CASSIAGGDTEAFF. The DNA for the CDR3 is TGTGCCAGCTCGATAGCGGGAGGTGACACTGAAGCTTTCTTT.

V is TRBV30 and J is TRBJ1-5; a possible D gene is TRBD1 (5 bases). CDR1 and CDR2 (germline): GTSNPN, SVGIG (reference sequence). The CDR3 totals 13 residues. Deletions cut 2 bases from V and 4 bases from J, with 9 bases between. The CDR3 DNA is TGTGCCTGGAGTATGCAGGGAAATCAGCCCCAGCATTTT. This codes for CAWSMQGNQPQHF.

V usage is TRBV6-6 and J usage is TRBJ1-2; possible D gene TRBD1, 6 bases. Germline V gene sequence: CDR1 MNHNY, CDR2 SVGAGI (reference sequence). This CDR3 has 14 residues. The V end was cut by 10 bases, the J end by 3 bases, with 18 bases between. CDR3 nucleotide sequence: TGTGCCACCCGTTCACAGGGCATGGACTATGGCTACACCTTC. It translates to CATRSQGMDYGYTF.

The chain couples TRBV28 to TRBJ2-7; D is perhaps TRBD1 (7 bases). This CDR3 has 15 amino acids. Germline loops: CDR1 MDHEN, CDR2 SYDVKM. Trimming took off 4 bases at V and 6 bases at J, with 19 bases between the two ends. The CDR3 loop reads CASSSTTNRGGEQYF. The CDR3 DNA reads TGTGCCAGCAGTTCAACGACCAACAGGGGAGGCGAGCAGTACTTC.

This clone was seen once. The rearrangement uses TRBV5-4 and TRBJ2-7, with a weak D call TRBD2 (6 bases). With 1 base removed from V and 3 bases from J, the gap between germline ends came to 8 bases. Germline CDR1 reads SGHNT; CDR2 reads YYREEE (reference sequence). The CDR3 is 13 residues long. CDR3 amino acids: CASSLFGSYEQYF. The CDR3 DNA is TGTGCCAGCAGCTTGTTCGGGAGCTACGAGCAGTACTTC. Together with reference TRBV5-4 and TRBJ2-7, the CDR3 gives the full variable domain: ETGVTQSPTHLIKTRGQQVTLRCSSQSGHNTVSWYQQALGQGPQFIFQYYREEENGRGNFPPRFSGLQFPNYSSELNVNALELDDSALYLCASSLFGSYEQYFGPGTRLTVT.

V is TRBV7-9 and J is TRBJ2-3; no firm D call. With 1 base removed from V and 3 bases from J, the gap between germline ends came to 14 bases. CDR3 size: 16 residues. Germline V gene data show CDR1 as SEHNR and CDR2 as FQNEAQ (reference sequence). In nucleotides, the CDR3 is TGTGCCAGCAGCTTAGAGATATGGAGTGGGACAGATACGCAGTATTTT. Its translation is CASSLEIWSGTDTQYF.

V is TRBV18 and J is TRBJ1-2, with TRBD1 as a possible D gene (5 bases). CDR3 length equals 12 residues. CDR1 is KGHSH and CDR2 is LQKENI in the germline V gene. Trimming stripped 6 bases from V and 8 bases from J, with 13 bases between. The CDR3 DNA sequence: TGTGCCAGCTCCCAGGGCCCCGCGGGCTACACCTTC. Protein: CASSQGPAGYTF.

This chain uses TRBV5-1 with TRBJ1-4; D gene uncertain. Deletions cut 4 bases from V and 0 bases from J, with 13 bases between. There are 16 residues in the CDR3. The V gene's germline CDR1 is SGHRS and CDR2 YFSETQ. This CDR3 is CASSPGADATNEKLFF. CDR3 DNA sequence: TGCGCCAGCAGCCCTGGAGCTGACGCAACTAATGAAAAACTGTTTTTT.

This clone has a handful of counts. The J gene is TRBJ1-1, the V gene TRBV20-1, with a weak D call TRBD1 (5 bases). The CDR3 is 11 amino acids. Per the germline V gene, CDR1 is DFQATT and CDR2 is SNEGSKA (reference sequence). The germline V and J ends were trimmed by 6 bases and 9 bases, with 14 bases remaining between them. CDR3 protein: CSAESGTKAFF. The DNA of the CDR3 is TGCAGTGCCGAATCGGGGACCAAAGCTTTCTTT.

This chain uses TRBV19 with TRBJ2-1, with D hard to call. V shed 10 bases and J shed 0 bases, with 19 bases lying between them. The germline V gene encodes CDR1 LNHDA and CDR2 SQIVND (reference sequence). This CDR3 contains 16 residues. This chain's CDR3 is CATRLGLLSSYNEQFF. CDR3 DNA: TGTGCCACTAGACTTGGATTACTAAGCTCCTACAATGAGCAGTTCTTC.